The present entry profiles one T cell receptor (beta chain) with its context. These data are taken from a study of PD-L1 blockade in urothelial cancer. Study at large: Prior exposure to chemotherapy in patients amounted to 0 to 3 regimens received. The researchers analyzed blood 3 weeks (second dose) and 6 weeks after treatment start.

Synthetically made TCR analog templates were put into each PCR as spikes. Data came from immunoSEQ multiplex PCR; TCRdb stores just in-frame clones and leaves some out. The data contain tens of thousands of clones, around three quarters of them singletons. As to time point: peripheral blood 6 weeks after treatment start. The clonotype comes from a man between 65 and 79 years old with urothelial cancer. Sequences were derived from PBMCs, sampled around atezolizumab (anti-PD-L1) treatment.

The DNA of the CDR3 is TGTGCCATCAGTGGAACCTCCGCGGACTATGGCTACACCTTC. Translated: CAISGTSADYGYTF. V and J are TRBV10-3 and TRBJ1-2; D gene ambiguous. Trimming took 4 bases from V and 3 from J, leaving 12 bases between them. CDR1 ENHRY and CDR2 SYGVKD come from the germline V gene. CDR3 length: 14 residues.